The 7 T cell receptor beta chains presented below share a single source sample, sequenced in a study of monozygotic twins with cystic fibrosis. Clones were read by immunoSEQ multiplex PCR, and TCRdb kept only the in-frame ones, dropping some. The table records around 10,000 clones, roughly 96% of them present only once. The sequencing input was blood. These TCRs come from a boy between 5 and 17 years old with cystic fibrosis.

This clone was seen only once. The chain joins TRBV27 to TRBJ1-3, with D perhaps matching TRBD1 (5 bases). Trimming took off 9 bases at V and 2 bases at J, with 14 bases between the two ends. Germline V gives CDR1 MNHEY, CDR2 SMNVEV (reference sequence). The length of the CDR3 is 14 residues. The CDR3 coding sequence is TGTGCCAGGTGCACGGGGGGTCCTGGAAACACCATATATTTT. As protein: CARCTGGPGNTIYF.

In its sample, this clone was seen a few times. The gene calls are TRBV9 and TRBJ1-4, with D perhaps TRBD1 (6 bases). Germline values: CDR1 SGDLS, CDR2 YYNGEE. The CDR3 runs to 14 residues. Trimming cost V 6 bases and J 0 bases, with 9 bases left between them. The CDR3, as DNA: TGTGCCAGCACAGGGACAACAACTAATGAAAAACTGTTTTTT. Its translation is CASTGTTTNEKLFF.

The V call is TRBV6-1, the J call TRBJ1-4; 7 positions match TRBD1. V trimming: 2 bases; J trimming: 6 bases; junction bases outside the gene matches: 6. Per germline, CDR1 MNHNS and CDR2 SASEGT. The CDR3 has 15 residues. CDR3 nucleotide sequence: TGTGCCAGCAGTGAAATAGGGGGCAAATATGAAAAACTGTTTTTT. This gives the protein CASSEIGGKYEKLFF.

This chain joins TRBV5-4 and TRBJ2-6; possibly TRBD1 or TRBD2 for D (5 bases each). V was shortened by 5 bases and J by 4 bases, with 16 bases between the two germline ends. Germline V gene data show CDR1 as SGHNT and CDR2 as YYREEE (reference sequence). CDR3 length: 16 amino acids. The CDR3 loop is CASRGELTSGANVLTF. The CDR3 DNA follows: TGTGCCAGCAGGGGGGAGTTAACGTCAGGGGCCAACGTCCTGACTTTC.

The chain employs TRBV9 and TRBJ2-3, with 7 positions matching TRBD1. V shed 4 bases and J 0 bases; nucleotides not matched to a gene: 11. The CDR3 spans 17 residues. Germline lookup yields CDR1 SGDLS and CDR2 YYNGEE. In nucleotides, the CDR3 is TGTGCCAGCAGCCCCCGGTTAGGGGGCATGAGCACAGATACGCAGTATTTT. It yields the protein CASSPRLGGMSTDTQYF.

The chain links TRBV27 to TRBJ2-5; no definite D call. The V end lost 4 bases, the J end lost 0 bases, and 18 bases lay between the germline ends. The CDR3 contains 17 residues. CDR1 is MNHEY and CDR2 is SMNVEV in the germline V gene (reference sequence). The CDR3, as DNA: TGTGCCAGCAGTTCCCCCCCCCTTGCGGCGTACCAAGAGACCCAGTACTTC. This sequence encodes CASSSPPLAAYQETQYF.

The rearrangement joins TRBV5-4 to TRBJ1-6; possibly TRBD1 for D (6 bases). Trimming shortened V by 4 bases and J by 6 bases, and 11 bases separated the two germline ends. CDR1 and CDR2 (germline): SGHNT, YYREEE (reference sequence). CDR3 length: 14 amino acids. The chain's CDR3 is CASSATGPNSPLHF. CDR3 coding DNA: TGTGCCAGCAGCGCGACAGGTCCTAATTCACCCCTCCACTTT.